The next 14 T cell receptor beta chains were all read from a single sample in a study of Tregs in tolerant kidney transplant recipients (dated by TCRdb to between 2019 and 2020). The method was the immunoSEQ multiplex PCR assay. TCRdb took over this immuneACCESS table, retaining in-frame rearrangements with V and J assigned. Such tables are incomplete; in checked studies, under half of the missing clones stem from an unresolved V gene, and the remainder is unexplained. Recorded for this sample are about 240,000 clones; approximately 84% of them occurred a single time. About 0.58% of the sample is in the top ten clones. Material for sequencing was CD4+ T cells from blood. Every receptor here comes from a human donor in good health.

CDR3 DNA sequence: TGCGCCAGCAGTCCGAGCGGGGGCGGCACGAATGAGCAGTTCTTC. Protein: CASSPSGGGTNEQFF. The chain uses TRBV5-1 and TRBJ2-1; 8 bases are shared with TRBD2. This CDR3 comprises 15 residues. V lost 5 bases, J lost 7 bases, and 11 bases stayed unmatched. The germline V gene encodes CDR1 SGHRS and CDR2 YFSETQ.

This clone was counted only a few times. The chain uses TRBV2 and TRBJ1-3; TRBD1 might be the D (6 bases). The length of the CDR3 is 16 residues. Germline assignment: CDR1 SNHLY and CDR2 FYNNEI. With 4 bases removed from V and 4 bases from J, the gap between germline ends came to 17 bases. As DNA, the CDR3 is TGTGCCAGCAGTGCTAATTGGGACATAAAAGGAAACACCATATATTTT. Its translation is CASSANWDIKGNTIYF.

V is TRBV15 and J is TRBJ1-5; no reliable D call. V was cut by 5 bases and J by 2 bases, with 7 bases left in between. The CDR3 spans 13 residues. Germline-derived CDR1 and CDR2 are LNHNV and YYDKDF (reference sequence). The CDR3 DNA reads TGTGCCACCAGCGCCCAGGGCAATCAGCCCCAGCATTTT. Amino acid sequence: CATSAQGNQPQHF.

The V and J genes are TRBV7-3 and TRBJ1-6; TRBD1 might be the D (5 bases). Germline CDR1 SGHTA, CDR2 FQGTGA. The V end was cut by 5 bases, the J end by 7 bases, with 21 bases between. This CDR3 has 17 residues. CDR3 in DNA: TGTGCCAGCAGCCCGTTTGCTGCGGGGGTACCGAATTCACCCCTCCACTTT. Protein product: CASSPFAAGVPNSPLHF.

The table lists this clone with a few counts. This sequence joins TRBV5-4 and TRBJ2-7, with D hard to call. V dropped 0 bases and J dropped 2 bases, with 9 bases sitting between them. Per the germline V gene, CDR1 is SGHNT and CDR2 is YYREEE (reference sequence). The CDR3 covers 14 residues. The CDR3 nucleotides read TGTGCCAGCAGCTTGGAGTCGGCTGCCTACGAGCAGTACTTC. Its translation is CASSLESAAYEQYF.

The chain has TRBV6-1 and TRBJ2-4; D is uncertain. V lost 7 bases and J 4 bases, leaving 14 bases between the germline ends. The length of the CDR3 is 14 residues. Germline V gene data show CDR1 as MNHNS and CDR2 as SASEGT. CDR3 loop: CASKFTWSKNIQYF. The CDR3 bases are TGTGCCAGCAAATTCACATGGAGTAAAAACATTCAGTACTTC.

A word on this clone: An end of the junction does not agree with germline; a read error may underlie this. Other DNA sequences in the sample encode the same CDR3. CDR3 sequence (DNA): TGTGCCAGCAGTATAGGATACTCCTACGAGCAGTACTTT. This translates into CASSIGYSYEQYF. The chain combines TRBV5-6 with TRBJ2-7; D remains ambiguous. Germline loops: CDR1 SGHDT, CDR2 YYEEEE. This CDR3 has 13 amino acids.

In regard to this clone: It is unclear where the CDR3 begins or ends on the DNA, so no DNA is shown, and the CDR3 is as TCRdb lists it. The genes are TRBV5-1 and TRBJ1-2; the listed D gene, TRBD1, was not tested against the DNA. The CDR3 length is 14 residues, termini included. Per germline, CDR1 SGHRS and CDR2 YFSETQ. CDR3 region: CASSSSGQRYGYTF.

The rearrangement joins TRBV27 to TRBJ2-2; no clear D gene. Germline assignment: CDR1 MNHEY and CDR2 SMNVEV (reference sequence). Trimming took 0 bases from V and 6 from J, leaving 8 bases between them. The CDR3 has 14 amino acids. For the CDR3, the DNA is TGTGCCAGCAGTTTATCCAATCGCGCCGGGGAGCTGTTTTTT. Protein product: CASSLSNRAGELFF.

The chain employs TRBV19 and TRBJ1-1, with 7 bases that match TRBD1. V shed 4 bases and J 0 bases; nucleotides not matched to a gene: 8. Germline CDR1 and CDR2: LNHDA and SQIVND (reference sequence). The CDR3 covers 16 residues. CDR3 sequence: CASSTGAGGMNTEAFF. The CDR3, as DNA: TGTGCCAGTAGTACAGGGGCAGGGGGAATGAACACTGAAGCTTTCTTT.

The J gene is TRBJ2-1, the V gene TRBV21-1; the table names TRBD2, a call not compared with the DNA. TRBV21-1 is listed as a pseudogene. This CDR3 has 22 residues. CDR3 coding DNA: TGTGCCAGCAGCACCTCCCCTCACGGAACGCGGGGGGTCTTTGGCTCCTACAATGAGCAGTTCTTC. Its translation is CASSTSPHGTRGVFGSYNEQFF.

The V call is TRBV5-4, the J call TRBJ2-7, with 7 bases identical to TRBD2. V gave up 0 bases and J gave up 4 bases; unmatched junction bases: 10. Germline values: CDR1 SGHNT, CDR2 YYREEE (reference sequence). The CDR3 length is 16 residues. CDR3 residues: CASSLGVTSTMYEQYF. In nucleotides, the CDR3 is TGTGCCAGCAGCTTGGGTGTGACTAGCACAATGTACGAGCAGTACTTC.

V usage is TRBV18 and J usage is TRBJ2-1; D is possibly TRBD2 (7 bases). The CDR3 consists of 14 residues. The V gene's germline CDR1 is KGHSH and CDR2 LQKENI. Trimming took off 6 bases at V and 0 bases at J, with 9 bases between the two ends. CDR3 in amino acids: CASSGGPSYNEQFF. CDR3 in DNA: TGTGCCAGCTCCGGGGGGCCCTCCTACAATGAGCAGTTCTTC.

The chain couples TRBV14 to TRBJ2-5; 9 bases align to TRBD2. The CDR3 covers 17 residues. Germline V gene lookup returns CDR1 SGHDN and CDR2 FVKESK. V dropped 1 base and J dropped 0; count of bases not matched to a gene: 6. CDR3 in DNA: TGTGCCAGCAGCCAAGGGGCCCTAGCGGGGAACCAAGAGACCCAGTACTTC. The encoded protein is CASSQGALAGNQETQYF.